Listed here is a single T cell receptor beta chain. The antigen is undetermined. The same CDR3 is also encoded by other DNA sequences in this sample. This record belongs to a study of shared clonotypes between healthy human individuals. Study-wide context: With ages of 18 to 49, the donors were a couple of women and a few men. Three plates were used per donor for CD4 naive, three for CD4 memory, two for CD8 naive and one for CD8 memory.

The table came from immunoSEQ multiplex PCR; TCRdb's copy has only in-frame clones and leaves some out. The sample lists 550,000 to 700,000 clones; 60% to 75% were seen once. Trimming stripped 2 bases from V and 2 bases from J, with 7 bases between. The germline gives CDR1 SGHDT, CDR2 YYEEEE. CDR3 size: 13 residues. Study outcomes and limitations: Shared clonotypes across all four donors exceeded non-shared ones in generation probability. Depth was large, yet rarefaction showed that sorted-subset sequencing was incomplete.

The receptor was derived from a woman aged 25-40 years in good health. The gene calls are TRBV5-6 and TRBJ1-2; unclear D gene. Sequenced input: memory CD4+ T cells sorted from blood. Specified subset: CD45RA-negative fraction. CDR3 residues: CASSLAPNYGYTF. CDR3 in DNA: TGTGCCAGCAGCTTAGCCCCCAACTATGGCTACACCTTC. Variable domain in full (rest from reference TRBV5-6 and TRBJ1-2): DAGVTQSPTHLIKTRGQQVTLRCSPKSGHDTVSWYQQALGQGPQFIFQYYEEEERQRGNFPDRFSGHQFPNYSSELNVNALLLGDSALYLCASSLAPNYGYTFGSGTRLTVV.